This T cell receptor beta chain originates from a study of vaccination effects on CD4 cells after COVID-19. Remarks on this clone: Its antigen is as yet unknown.

CDR1 WNHNN and CDR2 SYGVQD come from the germline V gene (reference sequence). The V end was cut by 0 bases, the J end by 5 bases, with 8 bases between. CDR3 length: 13 amino acids. Here immunoSEQ multiplex PCR was the method, and the copy in TCRdb shows in-frame clones only, minus some. The sample has 20,000 to 30,000 clones, roughly 70% seen once. Expansion with viral peptide pools was applied to antigen-specific CD4+ T cells by the ViraFEST assay prior to sequencing. Once cultured for approximately 10 days, the cells underwent separation to obtain CD4+ T cells. No vaccinee had earlier SARS-CoV-2 infection, and nucleocapsid antibodies were negative.

The chain joins TRBV10-1 to TRBJ2-7, with unresolved D. The TCR originated in a human donor who received a COVID-19 vaccine. This specimen consisted of CD4+ T cells from PBMCs cultured with HCoV-NL63 spike peptides, obtained before COVID-19 vaccination. The DNA for the CDR3 is TGCGCCAGCAGTGAGTCGGGTGGTGACGAGCAGTACTTC. Amino acids: CASSESGGDEQYF.